This is a list of T cell receptor beta chains from one sample in a study of cytotoxic CD8 clonotypes in ibrutinib-treated CLL. The data were produced by immunoSEQ multiplex PCR, yet TCRdb's version contains in-frame clones alone and is incomplete. Among about 250,000 clones, 60% to 75% were seen once, and the ten largest hold about 16%. Here the sequenced sample was PBMCs, taken after 24 months of ibrutinib treatment. These receptors all come from a human donor with chronic lymphocytic leukemia. The CDR3 runs from the conserved cysteine through the conserved F or W. The D gene is left open where the match is weak. Clone size is stated in some rows and not others, as once, few, many or a class when expanded.

v_gene,j_gene,d_gene,abundance,CDR3aa,CDR3nt
TRBV2,TRBJ2-7,TRBD1,.,CASIVIRTGGYEQYF,TGTGCCAGCATCGTAATCAGGACAGGGGGGTACGAGCAGTACTTC
TRBV28,TRBJ2-3,TRBD2,.,CASSKTSGSTHTQYF,TGTGCCAGCAGCAAGACTAGCGGGAGTACTCATACGCAGTATTTT
TRBV9,TRBJ1-2,.,.,CASSVGVLGGYTF,TGTGCCAGCAGCGTAGGGGTCCTTGGTGGCTACACCTTC
TRBV9,TRBJ1-5,.,few,CASSVDGTKSQPQHF,TGTGCCAGCAGCGTAGATGGGACAAAGAGTCAGCCCCAGCATTTT
TRBV7-3,TRBJ2-5,.,.,CASSLEQSGTQYF,TGTGCCAGCAGCTTAGAACAATCGGGGACCCAGTACTTC
TRBV5-1,TRBJ1-2,.,.,CASRRQWALQNYGYTF,TGCGCCAGCAGAAGGCAGTGGGCCTTGCAAAACTATGGCTACACCTTC
TRBV6-1,TRBJ2-7,.,few,CASSDEAGPATEQYF,TGTGCCAGCAGTGATGAAGCGGGTCCCGCGACCGAGCAGTACTTC
TRBV6-5,TRBJ2-6,.,.,CASSYGSSGANVLTF,TGTGCCAGCAGTTACGGCAGCTCTGGGGCCAACGTCCTGACTTTC
TRBV28,TRBJ2-5,TRBD2,.,CASRVAGKAETQYF,TGTGCCAGCAGGGTAGCGGGAAAGGCAGAGACCCAGTACTTC
TRBV19,TRBJ2-3,.,.,CASTPPSTDTQYF,TGTGCCAGTACCCCCCCTAGCACAGATACGCAGTATTTT
TRBV9,TRBJ2-2,.,.,CASSVSGELFF,TGTGCCAGCAGCGTCAGCGGGGAGCTGTTTTTT
TRBV6-5,TRBJ2-2,TRBD1,.,CASSRQGGTGELFF,TGTGCCAGCAGCAGACAGGGTGGTACCGGGGAGCTGTTTTTT
TRBV2,TRBJ2-1,.,once,CASRWAGPGGDEQFF,TGTGCCAGCAGGTGGGCGGGACCAGGCGGGGATGAGCAGTTCTTC
TRBV29-1,TRBJ2-3,.,.,CSVEGPTDTQYF,TGCAGCGTTGAAGGGCCCACAGATACGCAGTATTTT
TRBV13,TRBJ2-1,.,.,CASSPRAYNEQFF,TGTGCCAGCAGCCCCCGGGCCTACAATGAGCAGTTCTTC
TRBV11-2,TRBJ1-3,.,.,CASSLKSSGNTIYF,TGTGCCAGCAGCTTAAAAAGCTCTGGAAACACCATATATTTT
TRBV2,TRBJ2-3,TRBD2,.,CASSGLADTDTQYF,TGTGCCAGCAGTGGACTAGCGGACACAGATACGCAGTATTTT
TRBV28,TRBJ1-2,.,.,CASSQGPGRGYTF,TGTGCCAGCAGTCAAGGCCCCGGGCGGGGCTACACCTTC
TRBV19,TRBJ2-3,TRBD2,.,CASSIPSGDTQYF,TGTGCCAGTAGTATACCTAGCGGAGATACGCAGTATTTT
TRBV7-7,TRBJ2-5,.,few,CASSAVVAGRYQETQYF,TGTGCTAGCAGCGCAGTCGTTGCGGGGCGGTACCAAGAGACCCAGTACTTC
TRBV5-8,TRBJ1-4,.,.,CASSLARVDEKLFF,TGTGCCAGCAGCTTGGCCCGGGTGGATGAAAAACTGTTTTTT
TRBV5-1,TRBJ2-6,.,.,CASSALSSGANVLTF,TGCGCCAGCAGCGCCTTAAGCTCTGGGGCCAACGTCCTGACTTTC
TRBV9,TRBJ2-3,TRBD2,.,CASNGGVHTDTQYF,TGTGCCAGCAACGGGGGGGTGCACACAGATACGCAGTATTTT
TRBV6-1,TRBJ2-3,.,.,CASKAVPHTDTQYF,TGTGCCAGCAAGGCAGTCCCCCACACAGATACGCAGTATTTT
TRBV11-2,TRBJ2-1,TRBD2,.,CASSLMTSGPYNEQFF,TGTGCCAGCAGCTTGATGACTAGCGGACCCTACAATGAGCAGTTCTTC
TRBV5-1,TRBJ2-1,.,few,CASSLGSEQFF,TGCGCCAGCAGCTTGGGTTCTGAGCAGTTCTTC
TRBV6-5,TRBJ2-6,.,.,CASSYLSGAGANVLTF,TGTGCCAGCAGTTACTTATCAGGGGCCGGGGCCAACGTCCTGACTTTC
TRBV15,TRBJ1-2,.,.,CATSGRESPLWGYTF,TGTGCCACCAGCGGAAGGGAATCGCCTCTATGGGGCTACACCTTC
TRBV4-3,TRBJ2-3,.,.,CASSQTGLLPTDTQYF,TGCGCCAGCAGCCAAACCGGCCTTCTTCCAACAGATACGCAGTATTTT
TRBV6-5,TRBJ2-7,TRBD2,.,CASSSGEGWSYEQYF,TGTGCCAGCAGTTCCGGGGAGGGATGGTCCTACGAGCAGTACTTC
TRBV6-5,TRBJ2-2,.,.,CASSWALTGELFF,TGTGCCAGCAGTTGGGCATTAACCGGGGAGCTGTTTTTT
TRBV7-2,TRBJ2-7,TRBD1,.,CASSLGQGAYEQYF,TGTGCCAGCAGCTTAGGACAGGGGGCCTACGAGCAGTACTTC
TRBV30,TRBJ1-3,.,once,CAWSVRVTSGNTIYF,TGTGCCTGGAGTGTAAGAGTTACCTCTGGAAACACCATATATTTT
TRBV10-3,TRBJ2-3,.,.,CAISESYQRTTSTDTQYF,TGTGCCATCAGTGAGTCCTATCAGCGGACAACGAGCACAGATACGCAGTATTTT
TRBV5-1,TRBJ2-5,.,.,CASSAGQNQETQYF,TGCGCCAGCAGCGCGGGACAGAACCAAGAGACCCAGTACTTC
TRBV14,TRBJ2-7,.,.,CASSPGDIWITEQYF,TGTGCCAGCAGCCCTGGGGACATCTGGATTACAGAGCAGTACTTC
TRBV9,TRBJ2-2,.,.,CASLGTTGELFF,TGTGCCAGCTTGGGGACAACCGGGGAGCTGTTTTTT
TRBV13,TRBJ2-2,TRBD2,.,CASSPYGFSGYVAGELFF,TGTGCCAGCAGCCCATATGGGTTTAGCGGGTATGTCGCCGGGGAGCTGTTTTTT